Listed below are T cell receptor beta chains from one sample, sequenced in a study of Ad26.COV2.S vaccination and SARS-CoV-2 variants. The repertoire was sequenced with immunoSEQ multiplex PCR; TCRdb's copy has only in-frame clones and lacks some. The sample lists about 480,000 clones; around 90% were seen once. The source material was peripheral blood, sampled in a trial of Ad26.COV2.S vaccine versus placebo. Receptor source: a person between 18 and 65 years old who received the Ad26.COV2.S COVID-19 vaccine or a placebo. Each CDR3 is given with its conserved first and last residue. Each record gives: J gene, clone size, V gene, D gene, CDR3 protein, CDR3 DNA. The D gene is left open where the match is weak. Clone size is not always given. Where it is, it says once, few, many or a class for expanded clones.

TRBJ2-7 NA TRBV7-9 NA CASSYSGGATYEQYF TGTGCCAGCAGTTACAGTGGGGGGGCCACCTACGAGCAGTACTTC
TRBJ2-5 NA TRBV23-1 NA CASTKPGCRETQYF TGCGCCAGCACTAAACCAGGTTGTCGGGAGACCCAGTACTTC
TRBJ2-5 once TRBV5-4 TRBD1 CASSRDRDETQYF TGTGCCAGCAGCCGGGACAGGGATGAGACCCAGTACTTC
TRBJ1-2 NA TRBV4-2 NA CASSQVAREDYGYTF TGTGCCAGCAGCCAAGTTGCCAGGGAGGACTATGGCTACACCTTC
TRBJ2-1 NA TRBV6-1 TRBD2 CASRESGRSYNEQFF TGTGCCAGCAGAGAGAGCGGGAGATCCTACAATGAGCAGTTCTTC
TRBJ2-7 NA TRBV18 NA CASAGQTYEQYF TGTGCCAGCGCCGGACAGACCTACGAGCAGTACTTC
TRBJ1-1 NA TRBV29-1 NA CSVLQQANTEAFF TGCAGCGTTTTGCAACAAGCGAACACTGAAGCTTTCTTT
TRBJ2-5 NA TRBV18 NA CASSLRQETQYF TGTGCCAGCTCACTCCGCCAAGAGACCCAGTACTTC
TRBJ1-1 few TRBV19 NA CASTEGPLGAFF TGTGCCAGTACCGAAGGCCCCCTGGGAGCTTTCTTT
TRBJ1-2 NA TRBV20-1 NA CSARDGQFYTF TGCAGTGCTAGAGACGGACAGTTCTACACCTTC
TRBJ1-6 NA TRBV7-9 NA CASSLETGSPLHF TGTGCCAGCAGCTTAGAGACCGGCTCTCCCCTCCACTTT
TRBJ1-5 NA TRBV5-6 NA CASSLGRDQPQHF TGTGCCAGCAGCTTGGGCCGGGATCAGCCCCAGCATTTT
TRBJ2-3 NA TRBV3-1/TRBV3-2 TRBD2 CASSSRTSDRHTQYF TGTGCCAGCAGCTCTAGGACTAGCGATCGACATACGCAGTATTTT
TRBJ2-1 NA TRBV6-2/TRBV6-3 TRBD2 CASSLSGGEQFF TGTGCCAGCAGTCTTAGCGGGGGGGAGCAGTTCTTC
TRBJ2-1 NA TRBV18 TRBD2 CASSPPASGHNEQFF TGTGCCAGCTCACCACCGGCTAGCGGGCATAATGAGCAGTTCTTC
TRBJ2-1 once TRBV3-1/TRBV3-2 TRBD2 CASRAGVYNEQFF TGTGCCAGCAGGGCGGGAGTCTACAATGAGCAGTTCTTC
TRBJ2-4 NA TRBV7-6 TRBD1 CASSETGQGNIQYF TGTGCCAGCAGCGAGACGGGACAGGGCAACATTCAGTACTTC
TRBJ2-5 NA TRBV9 TRBD1 CASSVGPGQGVETQYF TGTGCCAGCAGCGTGGGGCCCGGACAGGGGGTAGAGACCCAGTACTTC
TRBJ1-2 NA TRBV2 NA CASSGRSVDGYTF TGTGCCAGCAGTGGGAGATCAGTGGATGGCTACACCTTC
TRBJ1-2 NA TRBV7-2 TRBD1 CASSQGTGQIYGYTF TGTGCCAGCAGCCAAGGGACAGGGCAAATCTATGGCTACACCTTC
TRBJ1-6 NA TRBV7-3 NA CASSLAPTGSPLHF TGTGCCAGCAGCTTAGCCCCCACGGGTTCACCCCTCCACTTT
TRBJ1-5 NA TRBV30 NA CAWSVQGWNQPQHF TGTGCCTGGAGTGTACAGGGTTGGAATCAGCCCCAGCATTTT
TRBJ1-4 few TRBV18 NA CASSPLSSNEKLFF TGTGCCAGCTCACCACTGTCTTCCAATGAAAAACTGTTTTTT
TRBJ2-1 NA TRBV10-1 NA CASSDIDPSDNEQFF TGCGCCAGCAGTGATATCGACCCTAGCGACAATGAGCAGTTCTTC
TRBJ1-4 NA TRBV4-3 NA CASSQDMGPEKLFF TGCGCCAGCAGCCAAGATATGGGGCCGGAAAAACTGTTTTTT
TRBJ2-6 NA TRBV12-3/TRBV12-4 NA CASTSGANVLTF TGTGCCAGCACCTCTGGGGCCAACGTCCTGACTTTC
TRBJ2-3 NA TRBV7-2 TRBD2 CASGLAGGYDTQYF TGTGCCAGCGGGCTAGCGGGAGGGTATGATACGCAGTATTTT
TRBJ1-5 NA TRBV28 NA CASGNQPQHF TGTGCCAGCGGAAATCAGCCCCAGCATTTT
TRBJ2-3 NA TRBV25-1 NA CASSLGTTQYF TGTGCCAGCAGTTTAGGGACAACGCAGTATTTT
TRBJ2-3 once TRBV5-1 TRBD2 CASSPTGLAGVASTDTQYF TGCGCCAGCAGCCCGACGGGGCTAGCGGGAGTGGCCAGCACAGATACGCAGTATTTT
TRBJ2-5 NA TRBV27 NA CASSLWGVQETQYF TGTGCCAGCAGTTTATGGGGGGTCCAAGAGACCCAGTACTTC
TRBJ2-1 NA TRBV7-9 NA CASRLGWINEQFF TGTGCCAGCAGACTCGGGTGGATCAATGAGCAGTTCTTC
TRBJ1-6 once TRBV7-8 NA CASSLWGAAGSNSPLHF TGTGCCAGCAGCTTATGGGGCGCCGCAGGGAGTAATTCACCCCTCCACTTT
TRBJ2-7 NA TRBV28 TRBD1 CASLAGTGVPEQYF TGTGCCAGCCTTGCCGGGACAGGGGTCCCCGAGCAGTACTTC
TRBJ1-1 NA TRBV28 NA CATRGVSSAFF TGTGCCACCCGCGGGGTCTCCAGCGCTTTCTTT
TRBJ2-3 NA TRBV3-1/TRBV3-2 TRBD2 CASSQQAGGSDTQYF TGTGCCAGCAGTCAACAAGCGGGAGGATCAGATACGCAGTATTTT
TRBJ2-2 NA TRBV19 NA CASSMMSGNTGELFF TGTGCCAGTAGTATGATGAGCGGAAACACCGGGGAGCTGTTTTTT
TRBJ2-1 NA TRBV3-1/TRBV3-2 NA CASSQGFRQARDEQFF TGTGCCAGCAGCCAAGGGTTTCGGCAGGCCAGGGATGAGCAGTTCTTC
TRBJ2-1 NA TRBV7-8 TRBD1 CASSEAGGPYNEQFF TGTGCCAGCAGCGAAGCAGGGGGCCCCTACAATGAGCAGTTCTTC
TRBJ1-5 few TRBV7-3 NA CASSLGIGQPQHF TGTGCCAGCAGCTTAGGTATCGGTCAGCCCCAGCATTTT
TRBJ2-1 few TRBV5-4 NA CASSLALAPNEQFF TGTGCCAGCAGCTTGGCACTAGCCCCCAATGAGCAGTTCTTC
TRBJ2-5 NA TRBV4-1 NA CASSRGLRETQYF TGCGCCAGCAGCCGAGGGTTAAGGGAGACCCAGTACTTC
TRBJ2-3 NA TRBV4-3 NA CASSQTRMADTQYF TGCGCCAGCAGCCAGACTAGGATGGCAGATACGCAGTATTTT
TRBJ1-2 NA TRBV4-3 NA CASSQDGVYGYTF TGCGCCAGCAGCCAAGATGGGGTGTATGGCTACACCTTC
TRBJ1-2 NA TRBV7-2 NA CASSLATASPGYGYTF TGTGCCAGCAGCTTAGCCACAGCGTCCCCGGGCTATGGCTACACCTTC
TRBJ2-5 NA TRBV28 NA CASSLSRGGTQYF TGTGCCAGCAGTCTATCCCGTGGAGGGACCCAGTACTTC
TRBJ2-5 NA TRBV2 NA CASSAPGAQYF TGTGCCAGCAGTGCTCCAGGTGCCCAGTACTTC
TRBJ1-5 NA TRBV27 NA CASSLSQGLRDQPQHF TGTGCCAGCAGTTTATCCCAGGGGTTAAGGGATCAGCCCCAGCATTTT
TRBJ2-7 NA TRBV5-4 TRBD1 CASSRDSLYEQYF TGTGCCAGCAGCCGGGACAGCCTTTACGAGCAGTACTTC
TRBJ1-1 once TRBV4-2 NA CASSQDVRVAEAFF TGTGCCAGCAGCCAAGATGTAAGAGTAGCTGAAGCTTTCTTT
TRBJ1-1 NA TRBV19 TRBD1 CASSIRGAGGEAFF TGTGCCAGTAGTATCAGGGGAGCAGGGGGCGAAGCTTTCTTT
TRBJ2-1 once TRBV5-4 NA CASSLEVRKGEQFF TGTGCCAGCAGCTTGGAGGTGCGGAAAGGCGAGCAGTTCTTC
TRBJ1-2 NA TRBV6-5 NA CASSYLKKTSVYGYTF TGTGCCAGCAGTTACCTGAAAAAAACGTCAGTCTATGGCTACACCTTC
TRBJ1-3 few TRBV7-3 NA CASSLYAGSGNTIYF TGTGCCAGCAGCTTATATGCGGGGTCTGGAAACACCATATATTTT
TRBJ2-2 NA TRBV28 NA CASSWGSNTGELFF TGTGCCAGCTCCTGGGGGTCGAACACCGGGGAGCTGTTTTTT
TRBJ2-7 once TRBV9 NA CASSVAEGGYEQYF TGTGCCAGCAGCGTAGCAGAGGGTGGGTACGAGCAGTACTTC
TRBJ2-1 NA TRBV10-3 TRBD1 CAISESKSAGQGAYEQFF TGTGCCATCAGTGAGTCGAAATCGGCCGGACAGGGGGCTTATGAGCAGTTCTTC
TRBJ2-7 NA TRBV4-1 NA CASSQDIIRSYEQYF TGCGCCAGCAGCCAAGATATTATCAGGTCCTACGAGCAGTACTTC